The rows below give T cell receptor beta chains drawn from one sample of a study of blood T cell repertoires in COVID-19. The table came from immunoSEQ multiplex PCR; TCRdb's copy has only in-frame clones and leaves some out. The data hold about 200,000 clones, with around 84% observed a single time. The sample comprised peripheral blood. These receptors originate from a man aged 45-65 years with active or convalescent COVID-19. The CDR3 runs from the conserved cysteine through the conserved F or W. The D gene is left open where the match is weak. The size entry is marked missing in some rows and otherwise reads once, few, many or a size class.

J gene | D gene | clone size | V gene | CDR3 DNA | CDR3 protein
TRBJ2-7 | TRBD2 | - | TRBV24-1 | TGTGCCACCAGTGATCGGACTAGCGGGAGCCACGAGCAGTACTTC | CATSDRTSGSHEQYF
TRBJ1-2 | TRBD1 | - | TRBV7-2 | TGTGCCAGCAGCCCTACCGGGACAGACCACTATGGCTACACCTTC | CASSPTGTDHYGYTF
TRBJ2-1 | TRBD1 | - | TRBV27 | TGTGCCAGCAGGGAAATTGGCGGGACAGGGTTTTTCAATGAGCAGTTCTTC | CASREIGGTGFFNEQFF
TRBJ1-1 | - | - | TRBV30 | TGTGCCTGGACGATCGGGACTAGGGTTATGAACACTGAAGCTTTCTTT | CAWTIGTRVMNTEAFF
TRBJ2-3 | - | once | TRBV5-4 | TGTGCCAGCAGCCTGCCACAGGGCACAGATACGCAGTATTTT | CASSLPQGTDTQYF
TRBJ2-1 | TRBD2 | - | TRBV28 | TGTGCCAGCGGGGAAAGCGGGATGTACAATGAGCAGTTCTTC | CASGESGMYNEQFF
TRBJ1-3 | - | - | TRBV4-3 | TGCGCCAGCAGCCAAGCCCCTTCTGGAAACACCATATATTTT | CASSQAPSGNTIYF
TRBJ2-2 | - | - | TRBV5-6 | TGTGCCAGCAGCGTCCGGGACTGGCTAACTACCGGGGAGCTGTTTTTT | CASSVRDWLTTGELFF
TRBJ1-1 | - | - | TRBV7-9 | TGTGCCAGCAGCTTTCTGGCAGGGGAAGCTTTCTTT | CASSFLAGEAFF
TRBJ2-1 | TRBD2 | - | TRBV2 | TGTGCCAGCAGGAAAGCGCCGGGACTAGCGGACGAGGTCTCCTACAATGAGCAGTTCTTC | CASRKAPGLADEVSYNEQFF
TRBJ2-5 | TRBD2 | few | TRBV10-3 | TGTGCCATCAGTGGTGGGCTTATAGCGGGGGGGCCGAGAGAGACCCAGTACTTC | CAISGGLIAGGPRETQYF
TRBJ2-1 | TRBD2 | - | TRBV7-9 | TGTGCCAGCAGCATCCAAGCGGGGGGCCCTCTCAATGAGCAGTTCTTC | CASSIQAGGPLNEQFF
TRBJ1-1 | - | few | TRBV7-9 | TGTGCCAGCAGCACGTCGTCAGGTGAGACTGAAGCTTTCTTT | CASSTSSGETEAFF
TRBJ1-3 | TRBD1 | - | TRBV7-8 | TGTGCCAGCAGCTTCGCGTCGGGACAGGGGTATGGAAACACCATATATTTT | CASSFASGQGYGNTIYF
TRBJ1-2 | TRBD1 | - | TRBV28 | TGTGCCAGCAGGACCGGGACAGGGGACGTTTACTATGGCTACACCTTC | CASRTGTGDVYYGYTF
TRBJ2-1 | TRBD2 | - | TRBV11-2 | TGTGCCAGCAGCTTAACTTGGCTAGCGGAGGGCAATGAGCAGTTCTTC | CASSLTWLAEGNEQFF
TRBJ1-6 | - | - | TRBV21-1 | TGTGCCAGCAGCGCCGGCGGGGGGGATGTGGATAATTCACCCCTCCACTTT | CASSAGGGDVDNSPLHF
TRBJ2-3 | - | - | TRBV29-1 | TGCAGCGTTGGGTGGCCTGCCGGCACAGATACGCAGTATTTT | CSVGWPAGTDTQYF
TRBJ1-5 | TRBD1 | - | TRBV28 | TGTGCCAGCAGTTTTAGGGACAGGGCCGGTCAGCCCCAGCATTTT | CASSFRDRAGQPQHF
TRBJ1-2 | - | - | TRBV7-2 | TGTGCCAGCAGCTTAGGCAGGCGAACTAACTATGGCTACACCTTC | CASSLGRRTNYGYTF
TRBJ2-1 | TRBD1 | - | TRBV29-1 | TGCAGCGTTGAATACCCCCGGGACAGGGTAGGAAATGAGCAGTTCTTC | CSVEYPRDRVGNEQFF
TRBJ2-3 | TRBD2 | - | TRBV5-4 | TGTGCCAGCAGATCAGGGACTAACACAGATACGCAGTATTTT | CASRSGTNTDTQYF
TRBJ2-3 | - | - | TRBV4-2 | TGTGCCAGCAGCCAAGATCTTGGACTCAGCACAGATACGCAGTATTTT | CASSQDLGLSTDTQYF
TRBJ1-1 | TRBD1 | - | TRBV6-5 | TGTGCCAGCAGTTTCCGGACAGGAAAGAACACTGAAGCTTTCTTT | CASSFRTGKNTEAFF
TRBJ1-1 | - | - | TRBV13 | TGTGCCAGCAGCTTTGAGGAGATGAACACTGAAGCTTTCTTT | CASSFEEMNTEAFF
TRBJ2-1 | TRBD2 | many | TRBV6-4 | TGTGCCAGCAGTGATGTGGGGACTAGCGGTGGCCATGAGCAGTTCTTC | CASSDVGTSGGHEQFF
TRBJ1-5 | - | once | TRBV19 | TGTGCCAGTAGTTCCGACACTTATAGCAATCAGCCCCAGCATTTT | CASSSDTYSNQPQHF
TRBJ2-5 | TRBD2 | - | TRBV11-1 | TGTGCCAGCAGCTTAGGTGGTAGCGGGGGCCAAGAGACCCAGTACTTC | CASSLGGSGGQETQYF
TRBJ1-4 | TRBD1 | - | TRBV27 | TGTGCCAGCAAGACAGGGGTTAATGAAAAACTGTTTTTT | CASKTGVNEKLFF
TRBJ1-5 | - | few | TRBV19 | TGTGCCAGTAGTACCTCAGGGCAGCCCCAGCATTTT | CASSTSGQPQHF
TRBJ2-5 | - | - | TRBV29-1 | TGCAGCGTTACTCCCTGGGGGCACCAAGAGACCCAGTACTTC | CSVTPWGHQETQYF
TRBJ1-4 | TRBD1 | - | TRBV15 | TGTGCCACCAGCAGAGAGGGGGACAGTCTAAATGAAAAACTGTTTTTT | CATSREGDSLNEKLFF
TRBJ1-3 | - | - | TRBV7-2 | TGTGCCAGCAGCTTATCTCGGACACGCGGTGGAAACACCATATATTTT | CASSLSRTRGGNTIYF
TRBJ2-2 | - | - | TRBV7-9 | TGTGCCAGCAGCCCGGGTTTACTGCCCGGGGAGCTGTTTTTT | CASSPGLLPGELFF
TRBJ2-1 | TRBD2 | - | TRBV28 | TGTGCCAGCAGTTTGCCCCTGAGCGGGAGGGCCAACGATGAGCAGTTCTTC | CASSLPLSGRANDEQFF
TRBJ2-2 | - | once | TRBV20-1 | TGCAGTGCTAGTTGGGGGCGGAGCACCGGGGAGCTGTTTTTT | CSASWGRSTGELFF
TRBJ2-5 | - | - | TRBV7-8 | TGTGCCAGCAGCCTGGGGAGGGGGGGACCACGCGAGACCCAGTACTTC | CASSLGRGGPRETQYF
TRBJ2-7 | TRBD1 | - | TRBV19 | TGTGCCAGTAGCAGAGGGGGACAGATCTACGAGCAGTACTTC | CASSRGGQIYEQYF
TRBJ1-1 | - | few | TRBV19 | TGTGCCAGTAGTACCCAGGGAATGAACACTGAAGCTTTCTTT | CASSTQGMNTEAFF
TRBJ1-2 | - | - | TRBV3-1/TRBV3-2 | TGTGCCAGCAGCCAAGACCCCAGTAACTATGGCTACACCTTC | CASSQDPSNYGYTF